This entry is about one TCR beta chain. Its antigen is still unknown. The data derive from a study of a mutant IDH1 vaccine in newly diagnosed glioma. Study-level background: Treated patients, averaging roughly 44 years, were about 60% male and about 38% female. The therapy given earlier, which was standard therapy, consisted of radiotherapy, temozolomide, or both, and most of the patients received both. Study-level results: Altogether, around 95% of patients exhibited vaccine-induced immune responses.

Specified time point: baseline, week 1 (first vaccination visit). Treatment given: pre-vaccination baseline after standard-of-care therapy. Donors harbored newly found WHO grade 3 or 4 IDH1-mutant, ATRX-lost astrocytomas. Using immunoSEQ multiplex PCR, the repertoire was profiled, and TCRdb retains in-frame clones only, with some absent. Altogether approximately 88,000 clones are present, just under 80% being singletons, with the ten largest covering roughly 7%. The sequencing here drew on PBMCs, taken from a glioma patient treated with radiotherapy, temozolomide or both. This clonotype originated in a man between 35 and 55 years old with glioma.

The CDR3 DNA is TGTGCCAGTAGTATTCCCTTTGACCAAGAGACCCAGTACTTC. Its protein is CASSIPFDQETQYF. The chain couples TRBV19 to TRBJ2-5; D unresolved. The CDR3 sequence is 14 residues long. The V end was cut by 3 bases, the J end by 0 bases, with 8 bases between. Germline-derived CDR1 and CDR2 are LNHDA and SQIVND (reference sequence).